Following are 6 T cell receptor beta chains from one sample sequenced in a study of spatial heterogeneity in lung cancer. MiXCR, applied by TCRdb to the 5' RACE reads, yields one record per CDR3 protein. The table has tens of thousands of distinct CDR3 sequences, about 7% seen once; the top ten hold about 30%. Time point specified: sample taken at primary tumor resection. Specimen: PBMCs, collected at surgery. The receptors shown here come from a female donor with early-stage non-small cell lung cancer.

This clonotype occurred a few times. V and J are TRBV18 and TRBJ2-5; possibly TRBD2 for D (6 bases). Germline values: CDR1 KGHSH, CDR2 LQKENI. CDR3 length: 15 residues. The germline V and J ends were trimmed by 6 bases and 1 base, with 15 bases remaining between them. In DNA, the CDR3 is TGTGCCAGCTCTCCCTTTTCGGGAGTCCAAGAGACCCAGTACTTC. Protein sequence: CASSPFSGVQETQYF.

This chain joins TRBV20-1 and TRBJ2-1, with D possibly matching TRBD2 (5 bases). The V end was cut by 2 bases, the J end by 4 bases, with 12 bases between. Germline V gene sequence: CDR1 DFQATT, CDR2 SNEGSKA (reference sequence). The CDR3 length is 14 residues. The CDR3 region is CSARLAFRYNEQFF. The DNA of the CDR3 is TGCAGTGCTAGACTAGCCTTCAGATACAATGAGCAGTTCTTC.

This clonotype was seen ten or more times. This rearrangement joins TRBV20-1 to TRBJ2-5; D is unclear. The CDR3 runs 12 residues. V lost 0 bases and J 7 bases, leaving 9 bases between the germline ends. Germline lookup yields CDR1 DFQATT and CDR2 SNEGSKA (reference sequence). The CDR3 sequence: CSARDNLGTQYF. CDR3 in DNA: TGCAGTGCTAGAGATAATCTTGGGACCCAGTACTTC.

This clonotype was counted a few times. V and J are TRBV3-1 and TRBJ2-3; D ambiguous. With 1 base removed from V and 7 bases from J, the gap between germline ends came to 12 bases. The CDR3 is made up of 14 amino acids. Germline CDR1 is LGHDT and CDR2 is YNNKEL (reference sequence). The CDR3 is CASSQGGRIYTQYF. CDR3 DNA: TGTGCCAGCAGCCAAGGGGGAAGAATATATACGCAGTATTTT.

The chain couples TRBV5-1 to TRBJ2-1; 7 nucleotides agree with TRBD1. This CDR3 contains 13 residues. The germline V gene encodes CDR1 SGHRS and CDR2 YFSETQ. V trimming: 5 bases; J trimming: 3 bases; junction bases outside the gene matches: 2. CDR3 amino acids: CASRGQNYNEQFF. The CDR3 coding sequence is TGCGCCAGCAGGGGACAGAACTACAATGAGCAGTTCTTC.

This clonotype was detected ten times or more. V usage is TRBV7-9 and J usage is TRBJ1-1, with D hard to call. The CDR3 is 16 residues long. Trimming shortened V by 1 base and J by 4 bases, and 16 bases separated the two germline ends. The germline CDR1 and CDR2 sequences are SEHNR and FQNEAQ (reference sequence). The CDR3 is CASSLDAGRGGTEAFF. As DNA, the CDR3 is TGTGCCAGCAGCTTAGACGCGGGCCGTGGTGGCACTGAAGCTTTCTTT.